This T cell receptor (beta chain) was sequenced during a study of blood T cell repertoires in COVID-19. Looking at the study overall: In each case, the material was cDNA or gDNA derived from T cells, B-cell-depleted T cells, or PBMCs.

V lost 1 base, J lost 1 base, and 12 bases lay in between. This CDR3 region has 15 residues. Germline V lookup: CDR1 SGHDT, CDR2 YYEEEE. In its sample, this clone was seen once. Method: immunoSEQ multiplex PCR; TCRdb's copy keeps in-frame clones and lacks some. Of roughly 190,000 clones in the sample, roughly 80% were seen once. This receptor was identified in a human donor with acute or convalescent COVID-19. The donor label of this sample is uncertain. The sequenced material came from peripheral blood. V gene TRBV5-6 combines with J gene TRBJ2-7; D is possibly TRBD1 (5 bases). CDR3 bases: TGTGCCAGCAGCTTGCTCAGGGAATCATCCTACGAGCAGTACTTC. It translates to CASSLLRESSYEQYF.